These 29 T cell receptor beta chains were all obtained from the same sample, sequenced in a study of T cells in Graves' hyperthyroidism and ophthalmopathy. The investigators amplified TCR beta CDR3 regions from RNA transcripts. TCR CDR3 regions were first amplified by RT-PCR with HTBI primers. TCRdb used MiXCR to reprocess the multiplex PCR reads, holding one entry per CDR3 protein. The sample consists of roughly 520,000 distinct CDR3 sequences, roughly 24% of them appearing once. Sequencing input: blood. Receptor source: a woman aged 25 to 45 with Graves' ophthalmopathy.

CDR3 DNA: TGTGCCAGCAGCGTTGGGGTGAGGGAGACCCAGTACTTC. Translating it yields CASSVGVRETQYF. This chain uses TRBV14 with TRBJ2-5, with D uncertain. Looked up from germline, CDR1 is SGHDN and CDR2 is FVKESK. This CDR3 is built from 13 residues. The V end was cut by 5 bases, the J end by 5 bases, with 12 bases between. The full variable domain, completed using reference TRBV14 and TRBJ2-5, is EAGVTQFPSHSVIEKGQTVTLRCDPISGHDNLYWYRRVMGKEIKFLLHFVKESKQDESGMPNNRFLAERTGGTYSTLKVQPAELEDSGVYFCASSVGVRETQYFGPGTRLLVL.

This clonotype was recorded many times. The chain recombines TRBV7-9 with TRBJ1-2, with a tentative D call TRBD1 (6 bases). V gave up 0 bases and J gave up 5 bases, with 13 bases separating them. CDR3 size: 15 residues. CDR1 and CDR2 (germline): SEHNR, FQNEAQ (reference sequence). CDR3 nucleotide sequence: TGTGCCAGCAGCTTAGCGCTGAGAGGGGGGTATGGCTACACCTTC. It codes for CASSLALRGGYGYTF.

This clonotype was seen many times. Since the CDR3 does not end with the conserved phenylalanine or tryptophan, this likely comes from a read error. Because the CDR3's place on the DNA is in doubt, the DNA is left out and the CDR3 is given as listed by TCRdb. V usage is TRBV6-2 or TRBV6-3 and J usage is TRBJ1-2. Germline loops: CDR1 MNHEY, CDR2 SVGEGT. The length of the CDR3 is 13 amino acids, counting both ends. CDR3 loop: CASSYSLEPATHI.

Only a few counts were recorded for this clonotype. V gene TRBV7-2 combines with J gene TRBJ1-2, with D possibly matching TRBD1 (6 bases). Germline V gene data show CDR1 as SGHTA and CDR2 as FQGNSA. The ends were cut back, 5 bases at V and 3 bases at J, with 16 bases in the middle. The CDR3 runs to 15 residues. The DNA for the CDR3 is TGTGCCAGCAGCCCACGGCAACGGACAGACTATGGCTACACCTTC. Translation: CASSPRQRTDYGYTF.

This clonotype has a count of ten or more. The V call is TRBV6-2 or TRBV6-3, the J call TRBJ2-7; D is perhaps TRBD1 (6 bases). Trimming cost V 10 bases and J 2 bases, with 12 bases left between them. The CDR3 loop spans 12 amino acids. The V gene's germline CDR1 is MNHEY and CDR2 SVGEGT. The CDR3 DNA reads as TGTGCCACCCAAAGGGGGACCTACGAGCAGTACTTC. This codes for CATQRGTYEQYF.

This clonotype has only a few counts. The genes are TRBV19 and TRBJ1-1; maybe TRBD1 (5 bases). The germline CDR1 and CDR2 sequences are LNHDA and SQIVND (reference sequence). This CDR3 comprises 16 residues. Trimming left V 7 bases short and J 1 base short, with 19 bases between. The DNA for the CDR3 is TGTGCCAGTACTTTCAGGGAAGAATTTAGGAACACTGAAGCTTTCTTT. Protein sequence: CASTFREEFRNTEAFF.

This clonotype was recorded many times. The chain employs TRBV19 and TRBJ2-7, with 9 bases matching TRBD2. The CDR3 covers 15 residues. The V and J ends lost 2 bases and 2 bases, in that order; junction bases with no gene match: 4. Germline CDR1 and CDR2: LNHDA and SQIVND (reference sequence). CDR3 DNA sequence: TGTGCCAGTAGTATACTAGCGGGGTCGACCTACGAGCAGTACTTC. Its protein product is CASSILAGSTYEQYF.

This clonotype turned up a few times. The rearrangement uses TRBV6-1 and TRBJ2-5, with a weak D call TRBD2 (6 bases). CDR1 and CDR2 from the germline V gene are MNHNS and SASEGT. The CDR3 has 13 residues. The V end was cut by 7 bases, the J end by 2 bases, with 11 bases between. The CDR3 DNA follows: TGTGCCAGCATCCGGGACTTACAAGAGACCCAGTACTTC. Amino acid sequence: CASIRDLQETQYF.

This clonotype was picked up many times. V is TRBV6-1 and J is TRBJ2-2; D unclear. The germline gives CDR1 MNHNS, CDR2 SASEGT. This CDR3 is built from 11 residues. The V end lost 4 bases, the J end lost 7 bases, and 4 bases lay between the germline ends. CDR3 region: CASSAYGELFF. The CDR3 DNA reads TGTGCCAGCAGTGCCTACGGGGAGCTGTTTTTT.

This clonotype appeared many times. This chain links TRBV28 with TRBJ2-2; TRBD2 matches 7 bases. The germline gives CDR1 MDHEN, CDR2 SYDVKM. J was trimmed by 6 bases and V by 2 bases; bases with no gene match: 9. This CDR3 is 16 amino acids long. The CDR3 region is CASSLLPAGSAGELFF. CDR3 bases: TGTGCCAGCAGTTTACTCCCAGCGGGGTCGGCCGGGGAGCTGTTTTTT.

This clonotype has just one count. This sequence joins TRBV19 and TRBJ1-1, with 11 bases lining up with TRBD1. The CDR3 extends over 14 amino acids. J was trimmed by 1 base and V by 6 bases; bases with no gene match: 1. CDR1 is LNHDA and CDR2 is SQIVND in the germline V gene (reference sequence). The CDR3 protein is CASRGQGANTEAFF. CDR3 DNA: TGTGCCAGTAGAGGACAGGGGGCGAACACTGAAGCTTTCTTT. Drawing the rest from reference TRBV19 and TRBJ1-1, the complete variable domain is DGGITQSPKYLFRKEGQNVTLSCEQNLNHDAMYWYRQDPGQGLRLIYYSQIVNDFQKGDIAEGYSVSREKKESFPLTVTSAQKNPTAFYLCASRGQGANTEAFFGQGTRLTVV.

In its sample, this clonotype was seen many times. V usage is TRBV10-3 and J usage is TRBJ2-2; 11 positions agree with TRBD2. Germline V gene data show CDR1 as ENHRY and CDR2 as SYGVKD. The J segment lost 6 bases and the V segment lost 10 bases, leaving 10 bases of the junction unmatched. The length of the CDR3 is 15 residues. This CDR3 is CAKIPGTSGSGELFF. The CDR3 DNA reads as TGTGCCAAAATACCGGGGACTAGCGGATCCGGGGAGCTGTTTTTT.

This clonotype was counted ten times or more. The rearrangement links TRBV5-6 to TRBJ2-5; 7 bases map to TRBD2. In germline, CDR1 is SGHDT, CDR2 YYEEEE. The V and J ends lost 1 base and 2 bases, in that order; junction bases with no gene match: 5. The CDR3 spans 15 residues. CDR3 residues: CASSLSGLPQETQYF. The CDR3 DNA sequence: TGTGCCAGCAGCTTGTCGGGACTACCTCAAGAGACCCAGTACTTC.

Ten or more counts support this clonotype. A read error may produce the germline difference seen at one junction end. The rearrangement links TRBV5-1 to TRBJ2-2; D is ambiguous. The germline gives CDR1 SGHRS, CDR2 YFSETQ. The CDR3 is 16 residues long. CDR3 sequence: CASSLVSQANTGELFF. CDR3 coding DNA: TGCGCCAGCAGTTTGGTGTCCCAGGCCAACACCGGGGAGCTGTTTTTT.

A word on this clonotype: A much larger clone sits a single nucleotide away, making a read error possible. V is TRBV6-1 and J is TRBJ1-2, with D tentatively TRBD1 (6 bases). This CDR3 has 13 amino acids. Germline-derived CDR1 and CDR2 are MNHNS and SASEGT. CDR3 in DNA: TGTTCCAGCAGAATACCAGGGGCCTATGGCTACACCTTC. It codes for CSSRIPGAYGYTF.

In this sample, this clonotype turned up many times. The CDR3: CASSLARQDYEQYF. The CDR3 nucleotides are TGTGCCAGCAGCCTGGCCAGACAAGACTACGAGCAGTACTTC. V gene TRBV7-2 combines with J gene TRBJ2-7, with D unresolved. CDR1 and CDR2 from the germline V gene are SGHTA and FQGNSA. Between the trimmed V and J ends, which lost 5 bases and 3 bases, there was a span of 14 bases. The CDR3 sequence is 14 residues long.

Ten or more counts support this clonotype. The chain recombines TRBV19 with TRBJ1-1; weak D call: TRBD1 (5 bases). Germline assignment: CDR1 LNHDA and CDR2 SQIVND (reference sequence). The CDR3 contains 18 residues. Trimming cost V 4 bases and J 6 bases, with 27 bases left between them. CDR3 residues: CASSNKLGGRGGKAEAFF. The CDR3 DNA is TGTGCCAGTAGTAATAAACTCGGGGGACGGGGTGGCAAGGCTGAAGCTTTCTTT.

With regard to this clonotype: One junction end does not reproduce the germline sequence, and a read error may be involved. The chain couples TRBV30 to TRBJ1-3; D remains unclear. CDR1 is GTSNPN and CDR2 is SVGIG in the germline V gene (reference sequence). The CDR3 has 14 residues. CDR3 in amino acids: CVWKDQVSGNTIYF. CDR3 nucleotides: TGTGTCTGGAAAGACCAGGTCTCTGGAAACACCATATATTTT.

This clonotype was recorded at least ten times. The chain combines TRBV7-9 with TRBJ1-1, with D possibly being TRBD1 (5 bases). V was shortened by 2 bases and J by 6 bases, with 13 bases between the two germline ends. The CDR3 totals 14 residues. Germline CDR1 and CDR2: SEHNR and FQNEAQ (reference sequence). The CDR3 sequence is CASSLSGFYAEAFF. CDR3 coding DNA: TGTGCCAGCAGCTTATCAGGGTTCTACGCTGAAGCTTTCTTT.

This clonotype was recorded once. The rearrangement joins TRBV7-2 to TRBJ1-1; D ambiguous. V was clipped by 2 bases and J by 5 bases, with 9 bases between them. The germline V gene encodes CDR1 SGHTA and CDR2 FQGNSA. The CDR3 is 13 residues long. CDR3 sequence: CASSLLWRTEAFF. Written as DNA, the CDR3 is TGTGCCAGCAGCTTACTTTGGAGGACTGAAGCTTTCTTT.

This clonotype came up a few times. Since a far larger clone is one base different, this is likely a read error. The chain links TRBV2 to TRBJ1-2; a weak D match, TRBD1 (5 bases). CDR3 size: 12 residues. Germline V gene lookup returns CDR1 SNHLY and CDR2 FYNNEI. In nucleotides, the CDR3 is TGTTCCAGCAGTGGGGACGGCTATGGCTACACCTTC. Residues: CSSSGDGYGYTF.

The chain carries TRBV12-3 or TRBV12-4 and TRBJ1-1; D not certain. With 6 bases removed from V and 3 bases from J, the gap between germline ends came to 14 bases. CDR3 size: 14 residues. CDR3 coding DNA: TGTGCCAGCAGAGAACACGCGGGCCACACTGAAGCTTTCTTT. Translating gives CASREHAGHTEAFF.

The chain uses TRBV29-1 and TRBJ2-5, with D maybe TRBD2 (5 bases). The CDR3 spans 12 residues. Germline assignment: CDR1 SQVTM and CDR2 ANQGSEA. The ends were cut back, 7 bases at V and 7 bases at J, with 16 bases in the middle. CDR3 in amino acids: CSALDSSTTQYF. Here the CDR3 DNA reads TGCAGCGCCCTGGACTCCTCCACGACCCAGTACTTC. Filled out from reference TRBV29-1 and TRBJ2-5, the complete variable domain reads SAVISQKPSRDICQRGTSLTIQCQVDSQVTMMFWYRQQPGQSLTLIATANQGSEATYESGFVIDKFPISRPNLTFSTLTVSNMSPEDSSIYLCSALDSSTTQYFGPGTRLLVL.

In DNA, the CDR3 is TGTGCCAGCAGTAAGGGTGGCTACACCTTC. Protein sequence: CASSKGGYTF. The chain carries TRBV6-1 and TRBJ1-2, with D unclear. Germline V CDR1 and CDR2: MNHNS, SASEGT. V dropped 5 bases and J dropped 7 bases, with 5 bases sitting between them. The CDR3 has 10 amino acids.

This clonotype has a handful of counts. The chain recombines TRBV6-1 with TRBJ2-7; a weak D match, TRBD1 (6 bases). V was cut by 6 bases and J by 0 bases, with 12 bases left in between. The CDR3 contains 14 residues. Germline V gives CDR1 MNHNS, CDR2 SASEGT. The CDR3: CASRGADLSYEQYF. The CDR3 coding sequence is TGTGCCAGCAGGGGGGCCGACCTCTCCTACGAGCAGTACTTC.

This clonotype came up a few times. The chain links TRBV5-1 to TRBJ2-5; D is possibly TRBD1 (5 bases). Germline V gene data show CDR1 as SGHRS and CDR2 as YFSETQ. The V gene lost 7 bases and the J gene lost 2 bases, with 12 bases spanning the gap. This CDR3 has 13 residues. The CDR3 sequence is CASFDRVQETQYF. The CDR3 DNA reads as TGCGCCAGCTTCGACAGAGTACAAGAGACCCAGTACTTC.

V gene TRBV9 combines with J gene TRBJ2-7; D not resolved. This CDR3 has 15 residues. In germline, CDR1 is SGDLS, CDR2 YYNGEE. Trimming cost V 0 bases and J 0 bases, with 10 bases left between them. CDR3 bases: TGTGCCAGCAGCGTAGCTGGAACTAACTCCTACGAGCAGTACTTC. This sequence encodes CASSVAGTNSYEQYF.

This clonotype was observed at least ten times. The chain uses TRBV6-2 or TRBV6-3 and TRBJ1-5, with D unclear. V lost 0 bases and J lost 4, with 13 bases in between. Germline CDR1 MNHEY, CDR2 SVGEGT. There are 16 residues in the CDR3. The CDR3 is CASSYSWVGENQPQHF. The CDR3, as DNA: TGTGCCAGCAGTTACTCCTGGGTCGGGGAGAATCAGCCCCAGCATTTT.

This clonotype was counted at least ten times. This sequence joins TRBV18 and TRBJ2-7; 7 bases map to TRBD1. The CDR3 extends over 13 amino acids. CDR1 is KGHSH, CDR2 LQKENI, per germline. V was clipped by 3 bases and J by 4 bases; unmatched bases: 3. CDR3 sequence reads: CASSPARGYEQYF. CDR3 bases: TGTGCCAGCTCACCGGCCAGGGGGTACGAGCAGTACTTC.